This is a list of T cell receptor beta chains from one sample in a study of T cells expressing NK-cell markers. TCRdb reprocessed the 5' RACE reads and reports one entry per CDR3 protein, with no DNA. The sample holds 550,000 or so distinct CDR3 sequences. Sequencing used blood T cells: a sorted CD56 or NKG2C T cell subset, CD4+ or CD8+ T cells, or bulk PBMC T cells (not recorded which). Receptors were obtained from a man aged 18 to 30 in good health. Each CDR3 is given with its conserved first and last residue. The order of the fields is V gene, J gene, CDR3 protein.

V gene: TRBV6-5
J gene: TRBJ2-3
CDR3 protein: CASSYSSRTANTDTQYF

V gene: TRBV6-1
J gene: TRBJ2-2
CDR3 protein: CASSPQGALSTGELFF

V gene: TRBV12-3/TRBV12-4
J gene: TRBJ2-5
CDR3 protein: CASSPEVLQLQETQYF

V gene: TRBV4-3
J gene: TRBJ1-1
CDR3 protein: CASSRSGQTYTEAFF

V gene: TRBV7-3
J gene: TRBJ2-1
CDR3 protein: CASSYDPGRVNEQFF

V gene: TRBV28
J gene: TRBJ2-1
CDR3 protein: CASSLARAYNEQFF

V gene: TRBV20-1
J gene: TRBJ1-2
CDR3 protein: CSARPGQRYGYTF

V gene: TRBV6-1
J gene: TRBJ1-5
CDR3 protein: CASSRLIGGRSNQPQHF

V gene: TRBV7-9
J gene: TRBJ2-1
CDR3 protein: CASSFSPGQGPNEQFF

V gene: TRBV12-3/TRBV12-4
J gene: TRBJ2-2
CDR3 protein: CASSRDRPGPGELFF

V gene: TRBV12-3/TRBV12-4
J gene: TRBJ2-7
CDR3 protein: CASSLSRVEEQYF

V gene: TRBV6-4
J gene: TRBJ2-1
CDR3 protein: CASSDSAGGSNEQFF

V gene: TRBV27
J gene: TRBJ2-3
CDR3 protein: CASSLFTVLAPDTQYF

V gene: TRBV20-1
J gene: TRBJ2-7
CDR3 protein: CSAYTEIYEQYF

V gene: TRBV27
J gene: TRBJ1-5
CDR3 protein: CASSSGQGHYSNQPQHF

V gene: TRBV21-1
J gene: TRBJ1-5
CDR3 protein: CASSKFPPGQPSISNQPQHF

V gene: TRBV4-2
J gene: TRBJ2-2
CDR3 protein: CASSQDSRKNTGELFF

V gene: TRBV27
J gene: TRBJ2-7
CDR3 protein: CASRRQSYYEQYF

V gene: TRBV24-1
J gene: TRBJ2-1
CDR3 protein: CATSGQRGSYNEQFF

V gene: TRBV12-3/TRBV12-4
J gene: TRBJ1-1
CDR3 protein: CASSLAQGEAFF

V gene: TRBV30
J gene: TRBJ1-5
CDR3 protein: CAWSPRRGWDQPQHF

V gene: TRBV6-1
J gene: TRBJ2-1
CDR3 protein: CASSSMRTSYNEQFF

V gene: TRBV4-1
J gene: TRBJ2-5
CDR3 protein: CASSQAPPLARETQYF